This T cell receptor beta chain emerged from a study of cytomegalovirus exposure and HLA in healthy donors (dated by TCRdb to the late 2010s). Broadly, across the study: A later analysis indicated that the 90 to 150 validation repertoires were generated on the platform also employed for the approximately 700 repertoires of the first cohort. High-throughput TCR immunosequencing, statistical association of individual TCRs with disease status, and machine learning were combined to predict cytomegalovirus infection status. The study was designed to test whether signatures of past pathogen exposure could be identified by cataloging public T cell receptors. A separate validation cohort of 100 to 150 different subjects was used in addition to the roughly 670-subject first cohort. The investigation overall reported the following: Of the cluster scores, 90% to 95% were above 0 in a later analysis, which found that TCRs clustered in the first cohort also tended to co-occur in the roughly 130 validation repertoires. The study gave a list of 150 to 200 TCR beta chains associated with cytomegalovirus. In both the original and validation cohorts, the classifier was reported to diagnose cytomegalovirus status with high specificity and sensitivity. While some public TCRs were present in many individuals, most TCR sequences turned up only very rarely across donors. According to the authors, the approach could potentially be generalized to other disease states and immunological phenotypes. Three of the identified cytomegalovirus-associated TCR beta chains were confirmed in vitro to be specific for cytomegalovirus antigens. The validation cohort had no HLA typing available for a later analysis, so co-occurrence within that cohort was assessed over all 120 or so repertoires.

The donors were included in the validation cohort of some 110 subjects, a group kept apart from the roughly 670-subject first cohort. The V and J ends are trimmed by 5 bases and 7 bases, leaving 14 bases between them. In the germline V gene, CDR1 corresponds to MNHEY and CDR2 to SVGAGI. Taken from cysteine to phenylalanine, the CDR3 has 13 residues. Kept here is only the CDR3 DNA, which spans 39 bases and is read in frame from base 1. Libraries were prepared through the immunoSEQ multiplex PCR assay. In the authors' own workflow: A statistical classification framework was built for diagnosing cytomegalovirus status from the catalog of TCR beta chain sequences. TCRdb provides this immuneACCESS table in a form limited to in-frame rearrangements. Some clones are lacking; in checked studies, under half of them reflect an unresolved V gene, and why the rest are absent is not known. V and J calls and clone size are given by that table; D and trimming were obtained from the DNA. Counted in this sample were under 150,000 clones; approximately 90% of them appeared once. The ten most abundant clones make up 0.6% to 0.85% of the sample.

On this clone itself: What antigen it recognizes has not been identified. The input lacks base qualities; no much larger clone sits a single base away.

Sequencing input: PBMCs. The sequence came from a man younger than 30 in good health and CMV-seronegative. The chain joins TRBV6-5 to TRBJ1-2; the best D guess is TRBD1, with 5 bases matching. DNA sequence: TGTGCCAGCAGTCCGGGGACTTCCGCTGGCTACACCTTC. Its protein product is CASSPGTSAGYTF.